The 24 T cell receptor beta chains in this list originate from one sample, sequenced in a study of T cell responses to AZD1222 COVID-19 vaccine. Libraries were prepared by immunoSEQ multiplex PCR; TCRdb keeps only in-frame clonotypes and omits some of them. The table records more than 150,000 clones, around 86% of them present only once. This specimen consisted of peripheral blood, obtained 28 days after the second AZD1222 dose. These receptors all stem from an adult who received the AZD1222 COVID-19 vaccine.

The V call is TRBV14, the J call TRBJ1-5; maybe TRBD1 (5 bases). Germline V CDR1 and CDR2: SGHDN, FVKESK. This CDR3 contains 15 residues. Trimming cost V 4 bases and J 4 bases, with 14 bases left between them. CDR3 region: CASSLYGTVNQPQHF. The CDR3 DNA reads as TGTGCCAGCAGCCTATACGGGACGGTAAATCAGCCCCAGCATTTT.

The V call is TRBV6-5, the J call TRBJ1-1; D ambiguous. V was clipped by 6 bases and J by 4 bases, with 9 bases between them. Germline V gives CDR1 MNHEY, CDR2 SVGAGI. The CDR3 runs to 12 residues. DNA for the CDR3: TGTGCCAGCAGCCGATTGGGCACTGAAGCTTTCTTT. Translated: CASSRLGTEAFF.

The CDR3 region has the DNA TGTGCCAGCAGCCATGGCCTCAGGGGGATGGAGACCCAGTACTTC. Translating gives CASSHGLRGMETQYF. The J gene is TRBJ2-5, the V gene TRBV14; 7 bases agree with TRBD1. V dropped 3 bases and J dropped 5; count of bases not matched to a gene: 9. This CDR3 region has 15 residues. Germline loops: CDR1 SGHDN, CDR2 FVKESK. Using reference TRBV14 and TRBJ2-5 for the parts outside the CDR3, the full variable domain is EAGVTQFPSHSVIEKGQTVTLRCDPISGHDNLYWYRRVMGKEIKFLLHFVKESKQDESGMPNNRFLAERTGGTYSTLKVQPAELEDSGVYFCASSHGLRGMETQYFGPGTRLLVL.

The V gene is TRBV19, the J gene TRBJ2-5, with a possible D match to TRBD1 (5 bases). This CDR3 is built from 12 residues. CDR1 LNHDA and CDR2 SQIVND come from the germline V gene (reference sequence). V was pared by 4 bases and J by 4 bases, with 7 bases between. CDR3 in DNA: TGTGCCAGTAGTACAGGGCGAGAGACCCAGTACTTC. It encodes CASSTGRETQYF.

This chain uses TRBV7-2 with TRBJ2-5; 9 bases align to TRBD1. Germline CDR1 SGHTA, CDR2 FQGNSA. The CDR3 is 15 amino acids. With V trimmed by 5 bases and J by 5 bases, 9 bases remained unmatched. In DNA form, the CDR3 reads TGTGCCAGCAGCGGGGGACAGGGCGGTCGGGAGACCCAGTACTTC. Translating it yields CASSGGQGGRETQYF.

This clone showed up just once. The chain joins TRBV4-1 to TRBJ1-2, with a possible D match to TRBD1 (5 bases). Germline V CDR1 and CDR2: MGHRA, YSYEKL. Trimming pared 1 base from V and 8 bases from J, leaving 23 bases between. This CDR3 region has 17 residues. The CDR3 coding sequence is TGCGCCAGCAGCCAAGGACTAACCATCCCAGGGATCGGAGGCTACACCTTC. Amino acids: CASSQGLTIPGIGGYTF.

The gene calls are TRBV5-1 and TRBJ2-4, with TRBD1 matching over 7 bases. V was pared by 4 bases and J by 6 bases, with 7 bases of the junction left unmatched. This CDR3 spans 14 amino acids. Per germline, CDR1 SGHRS and CDR2 YFSETQ. CDR3 nucleotide sequence: TGCGCCAGCAGCAAGACAGGGCGCGCAAACATTCAGTACTTC. This codes for CASSKTGRANIQYF.

As to this clone: This CDR3 is also generated by other DNA sequences in the sample. The J gene is TRBJ2-1, the V gene TRBV28, with D unclear. From germline, CDR1 is MDHEN and CDR2 SYDVKM. V lost 5 bases to trimming and J lost 2 bases, with 7 bases between them. The CDR3 has 13 residues. In DNA, the CDR3 is TGTGCCAGCAGTCTCGACACCTACAATGAGCAGTTCTTC. It translates to CASSLDTYNEQFF. Looking up the rest from reference TRBV28 and TRBJ2-1 gives the full variable domain: DVKVTQSSRYLVKRTGEKVFLECVQDMDHENMFWYRQDPGLGLRLIYFSYDVKMKEKGDIPEGYSVSREKKERFSLILESASTNQTSMYLCASSLDTYNEQFFGPGTRLTVL.

The rearrangement links TRBV9 to TRBJ1-2; D gene uncertain. Germline V gives CDR1 SGDLS, CDR2 YYNGEE. Trimming took off 1 base at V and 8 bases at J, with 21 bases between the two ends. This CDR3 is built from 16 residues. The CDR3 is CASSVNLVGAGRGYTF. The CDR3 DNA reads as TGTGCCAGCAGCGTAAATTTGGTTGGAGCCGGCCGGGGCTACACCTTC.

The chain employs TRBV4-3 and TRBJ1-2; no firm D call. Germline V gives CDR1 LGHNA, CDR2 YSLEER. The germline V and J ends were trimmed by 3 bases and 2 bases, with 13 bases remaining between them. CDR3 length: 15 amino acids. CDR3 sequence reads: CASSHSRTENYGYTF. DNA for the CDR3: TGCGCCAGCAGCCACTCAAGAACAGAGAACTATGGCTACACCTTC.

The V gene is TRBV2, the J gene TRBJ2-7; TRBD2 matches 9 bases. The germline gives CDR1 SNHLY, CDR2 FYNNEI. V shed 8 bases and J 2 bases; nucleotides not matched to a gene: 7. The CDR3 runs to 14 residues. CDR3 protein: CASVSGSGTYEQYF. CDR3 bases: TGTGCCAGCGTTAGCGGGAGCGGAACCTACGAGCAGTACTTC.

The rearrangement joins TRBV9 to TRBJ2-1, with a tentative D call TRBD2 (6 bases). This CDR3 has 16 amino acids. Germline lookup yields CDR1 SGDLS and CDR2 YYNGEE. V gave up 4 bases and J gave up 0 bases, with 14 bases separating them. DNA of the CDR3: TGTGCCAGCAGCCCCATTCCCGGGAGCTCCTACAATGAGCAGTTCTTC. Translating gives CASSPIPGSSYNEQFF.

This clone was counted a few times. V is TRBV28 and J is TRBJ1-1; TRBD1 matches 8 bases. Germline trimming cut 6 bases from V and 7 bases from J; bases unmatched to any gene: 10. The CDR3 length is 14 residues. Germline V lookup: CDR1 MDHEN, CDR2 SYDVKM. The CDR3 DNA follows: TGTGCCAGCAGACGAACCGGGACAGGCTATGAAGCTTTCTTT. Residues: CASRRTGTGYEAFF.

The V gene is TRBV5-6, the J gene TRBJ2-5; D remains unclear. The CDR3 sequence is 14 residues long. The V end was cut by 1 base, the J end by 1 base, with 8 bases between. CDR1 is SGHDT and CDR2 is YYEEEE in the germline V gene. The DNA of the CDR3 is TGTGCCAGCAGCTTGTCAGCCTTCCAAGAGACCCAGTACTTC. Translated, it gives CASSLSAFQETQYF.

V and J are TRBV19 and TRBJ1-2; weak D call: TRBD1 (5 bases). Germline V gives CDR1 LNHDA, CDR2 SQIVND (reference sequence). The CDR3 is 13 amino acids. Trimming cost V 6 bases and J 3 bases, with 11 bases left between them. The DNA of the CDR3 is TGTGCCAGTAGGCAGACAGCTGACTATGGCTACACCTTC. Amino acid sequence: CASRQTADYGYTF.

The J gene is TRBJ1-2, the V gene TRBV30; 9 nucleotides align to TRBD1. Germline CDR1 and CDR2: GTSNPN and SVGIG (reference sequence). The CDR3 contains 15 residues. V was pared by 4 bases and J by 8 bases, with 14 bases of the junction left unmatched. CDR3 loop: CAWTIRDRAAAGYTF. The CDR3, as DNA: TGTGCCTGGACGATCAGGGACAGGGCGGCGGCGGGCTACACCTTC.

The genes are TRBV7-9 and TRBJ1-2; 8 nucleotides agree with TRBD1. Germline CDR1 and CDR2: SEHNR and FQNEAQ (reference sequence). With 2 bases clipped from V and 6 bases from J, the junction kept 17 bases outside the gene matches. The CDR3 has 18 amino acids. CDR3 region: CASSLLGAGGGVGDGYTF. The CDR3 bases are TGTGCCAGCAGCTTATTGGGGGCAGGGGGCGGTGTCGGTGATGGCTACACCTTC. The full variable domain, with the rest looked up from reference TRBV7-9 and TRBJ1-2, is DTGVSQNPRHKITKRGQNVTFRCDPISEHNRLYWYRQTLGQGPEFLTYFQNEAQLEKSRLLSDRFSAERPKGSFSTLEIQRTEQGDSAMYLCASSLLGAGGGVGDGYTFGSGTRLTVV.

This chain connects TRBV3-1 (or the pseudogene TRBV3-2) to TRBJ2-7, with 10 bases identical to TRBD1. CDR3 length: 16 residues. The V gene's germline CDR1 is LGHDT and CDR2 YNNKEL (reference sequence). The ends lost 1 base at V and 4 bases at J; junction bases unmatched: 7. DNA for the CDR3: TGTGCCAGCAGCCAAGGGCGGGACAGGGGAGGGTACGAGCAGTACTTC. Translation gives CASSQGRDRGGYEQYF.

The gene calls are TRBV21-1 and TRBJ1-1; the table names TRBD1, a call not compared with the DNA. TRBV21-1 represents a pseudogene. The CDR3 extends over 14 amino acids. The CDR3: CASTNQGRRSEAFF. In DNA form, the CDR3 reads TGTGCCAGCACCAATCAGGGGCGCCGAAGTGAAGCTTTCTTT.

This clone has a single count. The V and J genes are TRBV15 and TRBJ2-6; no definite D call. The CDR3 consists of 15 residues. Trimming cost V 3 bases and J 4 bases, with 10 bases left between them. Looked up from germline, CDR1 is LNHNV and CDR2 is YYDKDF (reference sequence). The CDR3 nucleotides read TGTGCCACCAGCAGTAGGGTATTCGGGGCCAACGTCCTGACTTTC. This translates into CATSSRVFGANVLTF. Complete variable domain (other parts from reference TRBV15 and TRBJ2-6): DAMVIQNPRYQVTQFGKPVTLSCSQTLNHNVMYWYQQKSSQAPKLLFHYYDKDFNNEADTPDNFQSRRPNTSFCFLDIRSPGLGDTAMYLCATSSRVFGANVLTFGAGSRLTVL.

The rearrangement links TRBV19 to TRBJ2-3; TRBD2 matches at 14 bases. The CDR3 is 17 amino acids. The germline CDR1 and CDR2 sequences are LNHDA and SQIVND (reference sequence). The junction had 8 bases not matched to a gene; V was cut back by 5 bases and J by 4 bases. CDR3 DNA: TGTGCCAGTAGTCCCGGGACTAGCGGGAGTTTCCCAGATACGCAGTATTTT. Translation: CASSPGTSGSFPDTQYF.

The chain couples TRBV12-3 or TRBV12-4 to TRBJ2-5; no reliable D call. The CDR3 spans 13 residues. V was shortened by 6 bases and J by 2 bases, with 10 bases between the two germline ends. CDR3: CASSRKSQETQYF. CDR3 coding DNA: TGTGCCAGCAGCCGCAAATCGCAAGAGACCCAGTACTTC.

In its sample, this clone was seen once. The rearrangement joins TRBV7-8 to TRBJ1-2; D remains unclear. The CDR3 is 18 residues long. Trimming stripped 5 bases from V and 4 bases from J, with 26 bases between. Germline V gene data show CDR1 as SGHVS and CDR2 as FQNEAQ. The CDR3 sequence is CASSPTSTERVLGYGYTF. The CDR3, as DNA: TGTGCCAGCAGCCCTACCAGCACTGAGCGGGTTCTTGGCTATGGCTACACCTTC.

The chain uses TRBV18 and TRBJ2-1; possibly TRBD1 or TRBD2 for D (5 bases each). In germline, CDR1 is KGHSH, CDR2 LQKENI. The CDR3 is 15 amino acids. Trimming left V 0 bases short and J 4 bases short, with 10 bases between. This CDR3 reads CASSPPFEGYNEQFF. In DNA form, the CDR3 reads TGTGCCAGCTCACCACCGTTTGAGGGGTACAATGAGCAGTTCTTC.